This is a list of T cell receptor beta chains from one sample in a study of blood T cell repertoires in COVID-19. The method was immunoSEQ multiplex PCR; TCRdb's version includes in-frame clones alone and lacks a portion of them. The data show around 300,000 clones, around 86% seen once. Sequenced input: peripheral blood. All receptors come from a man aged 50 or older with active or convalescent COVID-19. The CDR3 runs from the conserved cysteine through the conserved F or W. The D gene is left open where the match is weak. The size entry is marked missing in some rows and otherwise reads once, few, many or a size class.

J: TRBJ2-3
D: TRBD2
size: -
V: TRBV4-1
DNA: TGCGCCAGCAGCCAACTAGCGGGAGGAGTGGATACGCAGTATTTT
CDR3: CASSQLAGGVDTQYF

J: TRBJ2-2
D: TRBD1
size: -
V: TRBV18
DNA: TGTGCCAGCTCATCCGGGACAGGGCACACCGGGGAGCTGTTTTTT
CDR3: CASSSGTGHTGELFF

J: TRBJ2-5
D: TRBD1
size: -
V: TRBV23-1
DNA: TGCGCCAGCAGTGTACCAGGGGGCTGGGTAGAGACCCAGTACTTC
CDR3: CASSVPGGWVETQYF

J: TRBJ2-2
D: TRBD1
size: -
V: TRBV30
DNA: TGTGCCTGGGCTACTCCAGGGGGTTGGACCGGGGAGCTGTTTTTT
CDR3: CAWATPGGWTGELFF

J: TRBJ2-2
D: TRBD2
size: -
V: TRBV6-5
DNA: TGTGCCAGCAGGCGGGAGGGCAACACCGGGGAGCTGTTTTTT
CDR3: CASRREGNTGELFF

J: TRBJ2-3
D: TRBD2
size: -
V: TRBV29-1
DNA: TGCAGCGTTGAACTCGGGGGGACCCTTACGCAGTATTTT
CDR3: CSVELGGTLTQYF

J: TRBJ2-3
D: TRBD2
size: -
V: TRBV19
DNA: TGTGCCAGTAGTATAAGGTCGCCTAGCGGGACTAGCACAGATACGCAGTATTTT
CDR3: CASSIRSPSGTSTDTQYF

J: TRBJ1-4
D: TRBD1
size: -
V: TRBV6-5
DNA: TGTGCCAGCAGACTCAACAGGGGGCGCGAGGAAAAACTGTTTTTT
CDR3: CASRLNRGREEKLFF

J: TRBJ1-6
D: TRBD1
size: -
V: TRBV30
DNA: TGTGCCTGGAGTACTCTCACCGGGACAGGGGACTCACCCCTCCACTTT
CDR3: CAWSTLTGTGDSPLHF

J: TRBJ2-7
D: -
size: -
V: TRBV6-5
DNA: TGTGCCAGCAGTACCGGGACTCTTCCAGTGTCGTACTTC
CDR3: CASSTGTLPVSYF

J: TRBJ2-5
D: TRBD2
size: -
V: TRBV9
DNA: TGTGCCAGCAGCGTAGCGGGGGGGCAAGAGACCCAGTACTTC
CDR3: CASSVAGGQETQYF

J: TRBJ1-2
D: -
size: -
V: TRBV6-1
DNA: TGTGCCAGCAGTGAAGACAGCAACTATGGCTACACCTTC
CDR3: CASSEDSNYGYTF

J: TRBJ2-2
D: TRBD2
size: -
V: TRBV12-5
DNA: TGTGCTAGTAGTGGACTAGCGGGAGGCCGTGGCGGGGAGCTGTTTTTT
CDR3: CASSGLAGGRGGELFF

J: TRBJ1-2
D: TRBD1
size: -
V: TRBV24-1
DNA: TGTGCCACCAGTGATTCCGGACCGGGACAGGGGACCGTCAAGGGCTACACCTTC
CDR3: CATSDSGPGQGTVKGYTF

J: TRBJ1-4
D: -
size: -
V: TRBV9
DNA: TGTGCCAGCAGCGTGACCCACAGGGATGGAAAACTGTTTTTT
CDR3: CASSVTHRDGKLFF

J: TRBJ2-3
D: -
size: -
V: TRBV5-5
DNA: TGTGCCAGCAGCTGGGCGGGGACCACAGATACGCAGTATTTT
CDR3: CASSWAGTTDTQYF

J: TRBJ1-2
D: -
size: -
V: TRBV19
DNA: TGTGCCAGTTACAGGAACTATGGCTACACCTTC
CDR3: CASYRNYGYTF

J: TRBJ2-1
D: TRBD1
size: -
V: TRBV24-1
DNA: TGTGCCACCAGTGATCCAAGGACAGGCTCCTACAATGAGCAGTTCTTC
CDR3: CATSDPRTGSYNEQFF

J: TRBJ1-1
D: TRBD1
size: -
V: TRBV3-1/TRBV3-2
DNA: TGTGCCAGCAGCCTCCGACAGGGCTTCACGAACACTGAAGCTTTCTTT
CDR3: CASSLRQGFTNTEAFF

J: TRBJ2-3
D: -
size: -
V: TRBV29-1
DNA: TGCAGCGTTGAAACACAGGGGGGGACAGATACGCAGTATTTT
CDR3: CSVETQGGTDTQYF

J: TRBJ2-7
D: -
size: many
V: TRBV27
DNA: TGTGCCAGCAGTTTGAGTGCTAGCGCCTACTCCTACGAGCAGTACTTC
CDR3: CASSLSASAYSYEQYF

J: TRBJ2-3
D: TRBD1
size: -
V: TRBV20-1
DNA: TGCAGTGCTAGTGCCGGGACAGGGGCACTAACGCAGTATTTT
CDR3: CSASAGTGALTQYF

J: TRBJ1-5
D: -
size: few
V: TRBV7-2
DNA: TGTGCCAGCAGCTATCCAGGAAACAATCAGCCCCAGCATTTT
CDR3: CASSYPGNNQPQHF

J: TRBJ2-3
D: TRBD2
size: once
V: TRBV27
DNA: TGTGCCAGCAGCTCGGGACTAGCGGGGGGAAATCCGTATTTT
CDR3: CASSSGLAGGNPYF

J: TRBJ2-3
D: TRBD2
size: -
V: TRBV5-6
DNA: TGTGCCAGCAGCTTGGGGACTAGCCCTAGCACAGATACGCAGTATTTT
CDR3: CASSLGTSPSTDTQYF

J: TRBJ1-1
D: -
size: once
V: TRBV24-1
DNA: TGTGCCACCAGTGATCAAAAACTACAGGGGAACACTGAAGCTTTCTTT
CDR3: CATSDQKLQGNTEAFF

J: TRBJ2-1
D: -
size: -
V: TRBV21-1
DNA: TGTGCCAGCAGCAAAGTACTAGCGGGATGCCCGGTGGACTACGAGCAGTTCTTC
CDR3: CASSKVLAGCPVDYEQFF

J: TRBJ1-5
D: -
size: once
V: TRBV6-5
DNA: TGTGCCAGCAGTTACTCGCTATACCAGCCCCAGCATTTT
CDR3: CASSYSLYQPQHF

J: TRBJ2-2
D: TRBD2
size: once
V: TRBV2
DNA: TGTGCCAGCAGGACTCAAGCGGGATACACCGGGGAGCTGTTTTTT
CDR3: CASRTQAGYTGELFF